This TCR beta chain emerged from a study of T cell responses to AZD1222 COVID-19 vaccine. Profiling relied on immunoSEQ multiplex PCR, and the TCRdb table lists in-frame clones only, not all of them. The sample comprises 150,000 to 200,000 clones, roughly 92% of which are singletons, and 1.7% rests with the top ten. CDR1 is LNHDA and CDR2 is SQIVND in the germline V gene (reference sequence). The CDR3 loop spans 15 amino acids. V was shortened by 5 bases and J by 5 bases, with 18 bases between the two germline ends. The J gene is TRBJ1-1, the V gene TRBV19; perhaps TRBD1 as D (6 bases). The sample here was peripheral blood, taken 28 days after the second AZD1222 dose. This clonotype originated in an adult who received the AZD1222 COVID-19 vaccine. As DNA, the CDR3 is TGTGCCAGTAGTCCACTCGGGGGGCGCGGGACTGAAGCTTTCTTT. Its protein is CASSPLGGRGTEAFF.